The 9 T cell receptor beta chains below all came from one sample that was sequenced in a study of cytomegalovirus exposure and HLA in healthy donors. Primers for the PCR totalled 60 Vbeta and 13 Jbeta. Here immunoSEQ multiplex PCR was the method, and the copy in TCRdb shows in-frame clones only, minus some. The profile covers about 130,000 clones, with about 70% appearing a single time and 2% to 3% taken by the ten largest. The material sequenced was PBMCs. Receptor source: a woman aged 40-49 years in good health and CMV-seronegative.

The chain employs TRBV9 and TRBJ1-4; TRBD1 matches at 8 bases. Germline CDR1 is SGDLS and CDR2 is YYNGEE. The CDR3 is 14 residues long. V shed 4 bases, J shed 7 bases, and the junction held 6 bases outside the gene matches. CDR3 nucleotide sequence: TGTGCCAGCAGCCCCCGACAGGGGACTGAAAAACTGTTTTTT. Translating it yields CASSPRQGTEKLFF.

The genes are TRBV25-1 and TRBJ2-1, with D maybe TRBD2 (7 bases). The CDR3 sequence is 14 residues long. Trimming took 7 bases from V and 7 from J, leaving 17 bases between them. Germline CDR1 and CDR2: MGHDK and SYGVNS. For the CDR3, the DNA is TGTGCCAGCAATCGTCGCGGGGGCTGGAATGAGCAGTTCTTC. The encoded protein is CASNRRGGWNEQFF.

Turning to this clone: The sample carries other DNA sequences with the same CDR3. The chain combines TRBV5-1 with TRBJ1-1; maybe TRBD1 (6 bases). This CDR3 spans 14 amino acids. Trimming removed 3 bases from V and 0 bases from J, with 9 bases in between. Germline loops: CDR1 SGHRS, CDR2 YFSETQ. The chain's CDR3 is CASSSGVMNTEAFF. In DNA form, the CDR3 reads TGCGCCAGCAGCTCAGGGGTCATGAACACTGAAGCTTTCTTT.

Only a few counts were recorded for this clone. The rearrangement joins TRBV30 to TRBJ1-1; no firm D call. Trimming took off 2 bases at V and 8 bases at J, with 9 bases between the two ends. Germline V CDR1 and CDR2: GTSNPN, SVGIG (reference sequence). CDR3 size: 11 residues. CDR3 sequence: CAWSNALEAFF. CDR3 coding DNA: TGTGCCTGGAGTAATGCACTCGAAGCTTTCTTT. The full variable domain, completed using reference TRBV30 and TRBJ1-1, is SQTIHQWPATLVQPVGSPLSLECTVEGTSNPNLYWYRQAAGRGLQLLFYSVGIGQISSEVPQNLSASRPQDRQFILSSKKLLLSDSGFYLCAWSNALEAFFGQGTRLTVV.

The J gene is TRBJ1-5, the V gene TRBV4-2, with 7 bases fitting TRBD1. V shed 1 base, J shed 4 bases, and the junction held 4 bases outside the gene matches. Germline assignment: CDR1 LGHNA and CDR2 YNFKEQ. The CDR3 length is 15 residues. CDR3 DNA: TGTGCCAGCAGCCAAGGAGGGGGCGAGAATCAGCCCCAGCATTTT. Its translation is CASSQGGGENQPQHF.

In this sample, this clone turned up a few times. The chain is built from TRBV28 and TRBJ1-1; D is ambiguous. Per the germline V gene, CDR1 is MDHEN and CDR2 is SYDVKM. The CDR3 has 14 residues. The V gene lost 7 bases and the J gene lost 4 bases, with 16 bases spanning the gap. The CDR3 reads CASTRGGSGTEAFF. The CDR3 DNA sequence: TGTGCCAGCACTCGGGGAGGGTCGGGCACTGAAGCTTTCTTT.

The chain has TRBV7-2 and TRBJ2-7; D is perhaps TRBD2 (6 bases). The V gene's germline CDR1 is SGHTA and CDR2 FQGNSA. Between the trimmed V and J ends, which lost 2 bases and 0 bases, there was a span of 11 bases. The CDR3 spans 15 residues. CDR3 nucleotides: TGTGCCAGCAGCTTATATCGGGGGAGCTCCTACGAGCAGTACTTC. Its protein product is CASSLYRGSSYEQYF.

This clone occurred once. This sequence joins TRBV7-8 and TRBJ1-5, with D possibly being TRBD1 (6 bases). CDR3 size: 13 residues. The V gene lost 0 bases and the J gene lost 7 bases, with 7 bases spanning the gap. The germline V gene encodes CDR1 SGHVS and CDR2 FQNEAQ. The CDR3 DNA reads as TGTGCCAGCAGCTTAGCCCAGGGGCAGCCCCAGCATTTT. It codes for CASSLAQGQPQHF.

This chain connects TRBV7-9 to TRBJ1-1; 8 positions agree with TRBD1. Germline V gene sequence: CDR1 SEHNR, CDR2 FQNEAQ (reference sequence). V dropped 5 bases and J dropped 1; count of bases not matched to a gene: 3. The CDR3 contains 14 residues. CDR3 protein: CASSETGANTEAFF. The DNA for the CDR3 is TGTGCCAGCAGCGAGACAGGGGCGAACACTGAAGCTTTCTTT.